This is a list of T cell receptor beta chains from one sample in a study of blood T cell repertoires in COVID-19. TCRdb's copy holds only in-frame clones and misses some; the assay was immunoSEQ multiplex PCR. The sample yields approximately 230,000 clones, 70% to 90% seen once. Sequenced: peripheral blood. The receptor source for this set is a man older than 75 with acute or convalescent COVID-19. The CDR3 runs from the conserved cysteine through the conserved F or W.

V gene: TRBV28
CDR3 protein: CASRDAGKNYGYTF

V gene: TRBV12-3/TRBV12-4
CDR3 protein: CASRQPLGTEAFF

V gene: TRBV6-2/TRBV6-3
CDR3 protein: CASSYVAETTLEQYF

V gene: TRBV6-1
CDR3 protein: CASSEDYRARTFYTEAFF

V gene: TRBV5-1
CDR3 protein: CASSLRDRGDYNEQFF

V gene: TRBV24-1
CDR3 protein: CATSGGNEAFF

V gene: TRBV14
CDR3 protein: CASSQVGFHEQFF

V gene: TRBV7-9
CDR3 protein: CASSLLGVATNEKLFF

V gene: TRBV9
CDR3 protein: CASSVGRGFSYEQYF

V gene: TRBV7-9
CDR3 protein: CASSSGRSNQPQHF

V gene: TRBV6-5
CDR3 protein: CASSRTGIEQYF